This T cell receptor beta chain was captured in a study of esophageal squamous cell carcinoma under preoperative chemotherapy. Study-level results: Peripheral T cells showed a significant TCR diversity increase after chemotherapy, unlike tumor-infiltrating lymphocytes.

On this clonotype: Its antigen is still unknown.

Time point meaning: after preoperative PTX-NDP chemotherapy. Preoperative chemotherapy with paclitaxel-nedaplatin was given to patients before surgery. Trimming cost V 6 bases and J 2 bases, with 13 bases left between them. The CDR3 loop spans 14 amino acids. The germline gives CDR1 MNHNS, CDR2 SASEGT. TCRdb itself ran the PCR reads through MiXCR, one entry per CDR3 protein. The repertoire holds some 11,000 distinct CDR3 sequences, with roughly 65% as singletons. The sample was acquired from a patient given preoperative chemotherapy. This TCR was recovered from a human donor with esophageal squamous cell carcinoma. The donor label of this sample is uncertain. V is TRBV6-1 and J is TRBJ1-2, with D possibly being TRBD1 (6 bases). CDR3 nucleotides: TGTGCCAGCAGACTAGGGACACCAAACTATGGCTACACCTTC. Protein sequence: CASRLGTPNYGYTF.